Described below is a single TCR beta chain sequence and its context. Its antigen is as yet unknown. Germline CDR1 is SEHNR and CDR2 is FQNEAQ (reference sequence). Trimming removed 1 base at V and 4 bases at J, with 7 bases between. The CDR3 is made up of 13 amino acids. These data are taken from a study of cytomegalovirus exposure and HLA in healthy donors. Primers included in the PCR were 60 Vbeta and 13 Jbeta primers. The repertoire was sequenced with immunoSEQ multiplex PCR; TCRdb's copy has only in-frame clones and lacks some. The data show about 180,000 clones, over 65% seen once. Study results and limitations: The study recorded 150 to 200 TCR beta chains that were cytomegalovirus-associated. A later analysis showed that HLA-associated TCR beta chains had undergone more clonal expansion than equally common others. A previous analysis found most TCR beta V segments productive roughly 90% or roughly 30% of the time. Most TCR sequences were rare, but some public TCRs occurred in many donors.

This chain connects TRBV7-9 to TRBJ1-1; D gene uncertain. The source is a man aged 18-30 years in good health and CMV-seronegative. Input material: PBMCs. DNA of the CDR3: TGTGCCAGCAGCTTAGGACAATCCACTGAAGCTTTCTTT. It translates to CASSLGQSTEAFF.